The clone carrying this T cell receptor (beta chain) was found a few times. As yet, its antigen is unknown. Primers: 60 Vbeta forward and 13 Jbeta reverse. Profiled with immunoSEQ multiplex PCR; TCRdb holds only in-frame clones, not every one. Of about 160,000 clones detected, under 75% appear once; the ten largest clones hold about 7%. This sample is part of a study of cytomegalovirus exposure and HLA in healthy donors. General observations from the study: About 150 TCR beta chains were listed as cytomegalovirus-associated.

The CDR3 runs to 15 residues. V was pared by 5 bases and J by 0 bases, with 11 bases between. CDR1 is LNHDA and CDR2 is SQIVND in the germline V gene (reference sequence). The chain uses TRBV19 and TRBJ1-3, with a possible D match to TRBD1 (5 bases). The receptor's source is a middle-aged man in good health and CMV-seropositive. The sample consisted of PBMCs. The CDR3 nucleotides read TGTGCCAGTAGTCCTCCAGGGCACTCTGGAAACACCATATATTTT. Its protein is CASSPPGHSGNTIYF.